This paragraph covers one T cell receptor (beta chain) sequence. Profiling relied on immunoSEQ multiplex PCR, and the TCRdb table lists in-frame clones only, not all of them. This table holds approximately 150,000 clones, over 85% found once. This record comes from a study of control samples from healthy donors and cancer patients. The CDR3 covers 15 residues. The V segment lost 4 bases and the J segment 5 bases; nucleotides outside the gene matches: 7. Per the germline V gene, CDR1 is MNHEY and CDR2 is SMNVEV (reference sequence). This chain uses TRBV27 with TRBJ2-5, with 10 nucleotides matching TRBD1. This clonotype was sampled from a man between 50 and 59 years old with head and neck cancer. The sample consisted of PBMCs. The CDR3 DNA is TGTGCCAGCAGTTCTACCGGGACAGGGGCGGAGACCCAGTACTTC. This codes for CASSSTGTGAETQYF.